A single sample is the source of the 30 T cell receptor beta chains below, sequenced in a study of T cells in Graves' hyperthyroidism and ophthalmopathy. Amplified TCR beta CDR3 regions came from RNA transcripts. The TCR CDR3 first-round RT-PCR relied on the HTBI primer set. TCRdb used MiXCR to reprocess the multiplex PCR reads, holding one entry per CDR3 protein. The table shows fewer than 450,000 distinct CDR3 sequences, with about 15% occurring only once. Sequenced: blood. Source of these receptors: a woman aged 25 to 39 with Graves' hyperthyroidism that later progressed to Graves' ophthalmopathy.

The chain joins TRBV5-6 to TRBJ2-4; TRBD1 is a possible D gene (5 bases). V was trimmed by 4 bases and J by 0 bases, leaving 17 bases between them. Germline-derived CDR1 and CDR2 are SGHDT and YYEEEE. The CDR3 contains 17 residues. The CDR3 DNA reads as TGTGCCAGCAGCCTACGACAGCGAATCTTAGCCAAAAACATTCAGTACTTC. Protein: CASSLRQRILAKNIQYF.

This chain links TRBV20-1 with TRBJ2-1, with TRBD2 identical over 8 bases. Per the germline V gene, CDR1 is DFQATT and CDR2 is SNEGSKA (reference sequence). The CDR3 covers 14 residues. The trim removed 1 base at V and 8 bases at J, leaving 7 bases unmatched. In nucleotides, the CDR3 is TGCAGTGCTAGAGTCGGGACTAGTTTCTATGAGCAGTTCTTC. It specifies CSARVGTSFYEQFF.

The CDR3, as DNA: TGTGCCAGCAGTCGGGACAGGTGGTACAATGAGCAGTTCTTC. Amino acid sequence: CASSRDRWYNEQFF. The chain links TRBV6-1 to TRBJ2-1; 8 nucleotides agree with TRBD1. Losses at the gene ends were 5 bases for V and 4 bases for J; bases not matched to a gene: 4. Germline CDR1 MNHNS, CDR2 SASEGT. The CDR3 runs to 14 residues.

This clonotype came up a few times. The V call is TRBV11-1, the J call TRBJ1-1; tentatively, D is TRBD1 (5 bases). Germline loops: CDR1 SGHAT, CDR2 FQDESV (reference sequence). V was shortened by 3 bases and J by 4 bases, with 12 bases between the two germline ends. This CDR3 is built from 14 residues. CDR3 sequence reads: CASSFSTGGTEAFF. The CDR3 region has the DNA TGTGCCAGCAGCTTTTCGACGGGGGGCACTGAAGCTTTCTTT.

This clonotype was seen more than once but under ten times. The V call is TRBV9, the J call TRBJ2-1, with TRBD2 matching over 10 bases. Germline CDR1 is SGDLS and CDR2 is YYNGEE. The J segment lost 0 bases and the V segment lost 2 bases, leaving 5 bases of the junction unmatched. The CDR3 extends over 17 amino acids. DNA for the CDR3: TGTGCCAGCAGCGTGACTAGCGGGCCGACCTCCTACAATGAGCAGTTCTTC. Protein product: CASSVTSGPTSYNEQFF.

This clonotype was seen ten or more times. The V call is TRBV24-1, the J call TRBJ2-5; D tentatively reads TRBD1 or TRBD2 (7 bases each). CDR1 and CDR2 from the germline V gene are KGHDR and SFDVKD. V was trimmed by 10 bases and J by 2 bases, leaving 16 bases between them. The CDR3 extends over 14 amino acids. The CDR3 nucleotides are TGTGCCACAAGCGGGACAGCATCTCAAGAGACCCAGTACTTC. Amino acids: CATSGTASQETQYF.

The J gene is TRBJ2-2, the V gene TRBV28; 11 nucleotides align to TRBD2. Germline loops: CDR1 MDHEN, CDR2 SYDVKM. The CDR3 runs 17 residues. J gave up 7 bases and V 2 bases, and 9 bases lay outside the gene matches. CDR3 nucleotide sequence: TGTGCCAGCAGTTTAAAGCTAGCGGGAGGTGGGGACGGGGAGCTGTTTTTT. Its protein product is CASSLKLAGGGDGELFF. Drawing the rest from reference TRBV28 and TRBJ2-2, the complete variable domain is DVKVTQSSRYLVKRTGEKVFLECVQDMDHENMFWYRQDPGLGLRLIYFSYDVKMKEKGDIPEGYSVSREKKERFSLILESASTNQTSMYLCASSLKLAGGGDGELFFGEGSRLTVL.

This clonotype was counted only a few times. The genes are TRBV20-1 and TRBJ2-2; 9 nucleotides line up with TRBD1. V lost 6 bases to trimming and J lost 5 bases; unmatched junction nucleotides: 7. Germline V gene sequence: CDR1 DFQATT, CDR2 SNEGSKA (reference sequence). The CDR3 sequence is 14 residues long. CDR3 DNA: TGCAGTGCGTCGGACAGGGGAGGAACCGGGGAGCTGTTTTTT. It codes for CSASDRGGTGELFF.

Ten or more counts support this clonotype. The V and J genes are TRBV6-1 and TRBJ2-3, with D perhaps matching TRBD1 or TRBD2 (5 bases each). V was clipped by 2 bases and J by 8 bases, with 17 bases between them. Germline V gene lookup returns CDR1 MNHNS and CDR2 SASEGT. This CDR3 comprises 15 residues. The DNA of the CDR3 is TGTGCCAGCAGTGAAAAGGGCAGGGTCGGAGGTACGCAGTATTTT. It translates to CASSEKGRVGGTQYF.

This clonotype was found many times. Here the CDR3 DNA reads TGCAGTGCAAACAGGGCCCTAGGAGAGACCCAGTACTTC. Its protein is CSANRALGETQYF. V gene TRBV20-1 combines with J gene TRBJ2-5; possible D gene TRBD1, 6 bases. The germline V gene encodes CDR1 DFQATT and CDR2 SNEGSKA (reference sequence). This CDR3 has 13 residues. Deletions cut 6 bases from V and 4 bases from J, with 15 bases between.

This clonotype was seen ten or more times. J is TRBJ2-7 and V is TRBV28, with TRBD1 identical over 8 bases. Losses at the gene ends were 4 bases for V and 0 bases for J; bases not matched to a gene: 8. Germline CDR1 reads MDHEN; CDR2 reads SYDVKM. This CDR3 is 16 amino acids long. CDR3 nucleotide sequence: TGTGCCAGCAGTTCGACAGGGGCCCCTGTCTCCTACGAGCAGTACTTC. This encodes CASSSTGAPVSYEQYF.

This clonotype was recorded at least ten times. This chain uses TRBV7-2 with TRBJ2-5; 7 positions match TRBD1. Trimming cost V 4 bases and J 1 base; bases outside gene matches: 6. Germline V gene lookup returns CDR1 SGHTA and CDR2 FQGNSA. CDR3 length equals 15 residues. CDR3 region: CASSSADRAQETQYF. The DNA for the CDR3 is TGTGCCAGCAGCTCGGCAGACAGGGCCCAAGAGACCCAGTACTTC.

This clonotype was found once. A single base separates this from a much larger clone, so it may be a read error. J is TRBJ2-7 and V is TRBV20-1, with D possibly being TRBD2 (6 bases). Trimming cost V 4 bases and J 4 bases, with 20 bases left between them. Germline V gene lookup returns CDR1 DFQATT and CDR2 SNEGSKA (reference sequence). CDR3 length: 15 residues. This CDR3 reads CSATVLGGEEYEQYF. As DNA, the CDR3 is TGCAGTGCTACGGTCCTAGGCGGGGAGGAATACGAGCAGTACTTC.

This clonotype was observed many times. The chain combines TRBV12-3 or TRBV12-4 with TRBJ1-5; D is possibly TRBD1 (6 bases). Trimming removed 4 bases at V and 12 bases at J, with 10 bases between. CDR3 length equals 11 residues. The CDR3 sequence is CASSSGQSQHF. CDR3 bases: TGTGCCAGCAGTTCTGGACAGAGCCAGCATTTT.

In its sample, this clonotype was seen a few times. The chain employs TRBV12-3 or TRBV12-4 and TRBJ1-4; D is possibly TRBD1 (5 bases). This CDR3 comprises 17 residues. Trimming took 0 bases from V and 7 from J, leaving 18 bases between them. Here the CDR3 reads CASSLARPTELSEKLFF. The DNA of the CDR3 is TGTGCCAGCAGTTTAGCCCGACCGACAGAATTGAGTGAAAAACTGTTTTTT.

This clonotype appeared many times. The chain has TRBV28 and TRBJ2-7; D gene uncertain. Germline values: CDR1 MDHEN, CDR2 SYDVKM. CDR3 length: 10 amino acids. V lost 6 bases to trimming and J lost 4 bases, with 4 bases between them. The CDR3 DNA sequence: TGTGCCAGCAGGAAGTACGAGCAGTACTTC. It codes for CASRKYEQYF.

This clonotype was seen at least ten times. V gene TRBV20-1 combines with J gene TRBJ2-5; D assignment may be TRBD1 or TRBD2 (5 bases each). Germline V gene lookup returns CDR1 DFQATT and CDR2 SNEGSKA (reference sequence). The CDR3 extends over 15 amino acids. V was clipped by 5 bases and J by 5 bases, with 21 bases between them. The CDR3 loop reads CSAPGGPTSSETQYF. CDR3 nucleotide sequence: TGCAGTGCTCCTGGGGGACCCACGTCATCCGAGACCCAGTACTTC.

This clonotype appeared many times. The V call is TRBV12-3 or TRBV12-4, the J call TRBJ2-3, with D maybe TRBD1 (5 bases). V lost 3 bases and J 4 bases, leaving 14 bases between the germline ends. CDR3 length: 15 amino acids. For the CDR3, the DNA is TGTGCCAGCAGTTTTCGGACAAACGGGCCAGATACGCAGTATTTT. It is translated as CASSFRTNGPDTQYF.

The sample holds many counts of this clonotype. The V gene is TRBV27, the J gene TRBJ2-7; TRBD2 matches 8 bases. This CDR3 has 16 amino acids. V shed 1 base and J 3 bases; nucleotides not matched to a gene: 8. Germline V CDR1 and CDR2: MNHEY, SMNVEV (reference sequence). This chain's CDR3 is CASSLFPGTSGYEQYF. CDR3 sequence (DNA): TGTGCCAGCAGTTTATTTCCCGGGACTAGTGGCTACGAGCAGTACTTC.

The sample holds many counts of this clonotype. J is TRBJ1-6 and V is TRBV6-1; weak D call: TRBD1 (5 bases). This CDR3 is 16 amino acids long. Per the germline V gene, CDR1 is MNHNS and CDR2 is SASEGT. V dropped 6 bases and J dropped 4 bases, with 16 bases sitting between them. As DNA, the CDR3 is TGTGCCAGCAGGAAGCAGACAGACGCTTATAATTCACCCCTCCACTTT. Its protein product is CASRKQTDAYNSPLHF.

This chain joins TRBV5-6 and TRBJ1-1, with 12 bases fitting TRBD1. The V segment lost 4 bases and the J segment 13 bases; nucleotides outside the gene matches: 14. The CDR3 spans 15 residues. CDR1 is SGHDT and CDR2 is YYEEEE in the germline V gene. CDR3 loop: CASSDGTGGSPSGFF. The CDR3 nucleotides read TGTGCCAGCAGCGACGGGACAGGGGGCAGTCCGTCGGGTTTCTTT.

The V and J genes are TRBV14 and TRBJ2-1; the match to TRBD2 covers 7 bases. Germline V gene lookup returns CDR1 SGHDN and CDR2 FVKESK. The CDR3 runs to 13 residues. Losses at the gene ends were 8 bases for V and 7 bases for J; bases not matched to a gene: 8. The CDR3 DNA reads TGTGCCAGCCGACCAGACGGGGGGAATGAGCAGTTCTTC. Its protein product is CASRPDGGNEQFF.

There are many counts of this clonotype. The chain links TRBV27 to TRBJ2-7; D perhaps matches TRBD2 (6 bases). Germline values: CDR1 MNHEY, CDR2 SMNVEV (reference sequence). This CDR3 is built from 14 residues. V was pared by 2 bases and J by 4 bases, with 12 bases between. In DNA form, the CDR3 reads TGTGCCAGCAGTTTAGACGGGAGTAATTACGAGCAGTACTTC. This translates into CASSLDGSNYEQYF.

Many counts were recorded for this clonotype. This chain connects TRBV2 to TRBJ2-1, with 8 bases fitting TRBD2. From germline, CDR1 is SNHLY and CDR2 FYNNEI. V lost 7 bases and J lost 5; bases outside the gene matches: 1. The CDR3 runs to 12 residues. In DNA, the CDR3 is TGTGCCAGCACGGGGGGGGACAATGAGCAGTTCTTC. This encodes CASTGGDNEQFF.

This clonotype has at least ten counts. The V gene is TRBV2, the J gene TRBJ1-2; 9 bases match TRBD1. CDR1 and CDR2 (germline): SNHLY, FYNNEI. Trimming at V came to 7 bases and at J to 8 bases, leaving 11 bases not matched to a gene. This CDR3 is built from 14 residues. CDR3 in DNA: TGTGCCAGCACCAAAGGGACAGGGTATGGAGGCTACACCTTC. Translating gives CASTKGTGYGGYTF.

This clonotype was seen at least ten times. This chain uses TRBV2 with TRBJ1-5, with D possibly being TRBD1 (6 bases). Trimming removed 1 base from V and 0 bases from J, with 16 bases in between. The germline gives CDR1 SNHLY, CDR2 FYNNEI. The CDR3 is 18 residues long. CDR3 nucleotide sequence: TGTGCCAGCAGTGAAGTTACAGGGTGGCCCTATAGCAATCAGCCCCAGCATTTT. Translation: CASSEVTGWPYSNQPQHF.

This clonotype appeared many times. V usage is TRBV12-3 or TRBV12-4 and J usage is TRBJ2-7; TRBD1 agrees at 7 bases. V shed 7 bases, J shed 6 bases, and the junction held 15 bases outside the gene matches. CDR3 length: 15 amino acids. CDR3 in DNA: TGTGCCAGCATAAAAAAGGGGGCTCTACCGGGCGAGCAGTACTTC. Translation gives CASIKKGALPGEQYF.

The J gene is TRBJ2-1, the V gene TRBV5-1; D is unresolved. V lost 0 bases to trimming and J lost 5 bases, with 9 bases between them. The CDR3 is 14 amino acids. Germline lookup yields CDR1 SGHRS and CDR2 YFSETQ. The CDR3 sequence: CASSLVLGNNEQFF. CDR3 bases: TGCGCCAGCAGCTTGGTTTTGGGAAACAATGAGCAGTTCTTC.

The sample holds a few counts of this clonotype. The V gene is TRBV4-1, the J gene TRBJ1-4; D gene unclear. There are 17 residues in the CDR3. The V and J ends lost 0 bases and 0 bases respectively, with 11 bases between them. From germline, CDR1 is MGHRA and CDR2 YSYEKL. The CDR3 loop reads CASSQDLGDATNEKLFF. CDR3 nucleotide sequence: TGCGCCAGCAGCCAAGATTTGGGAGATGCAACTAATGAAAAACTGTTTTTT.

This clonotype came up a few times. V is TRBV10-3 and J is TRBJ1-3; TRBD1 might be the D (5 bases). V was pared by 4 bases and J by 8 bases, with 9 bases between. Germline CDR1 reads ENHRY; CDR2 reads SYGVKD. The CDR3 consists of 12 residues. As DNA, the CDR3 is TGTGCCATCAGTGTAGGGGATGACACCATATATTTT. Encoded protein: CAISVGDDTIYF.